This entry is about one T cell receptor beta chain. Its antigen is still unknown. These data originate in a study of human T cells and chemical hapten exposure. About the study: Sensitization involved placing 2% DPC onto a roughly 2 cm by roughly 2 cm region of upper inner arm skin.

The study's findings and limits: Alopecia affected the donors, so their immune response may differ from healthy people's. With DPC sensitization, TCRs exceeding 1 in 1000 frequency showed no change.

The time point here: pre-sensitization, week 0. Treatment given: therapeutic diphenylcyclopropenone sensitization with weekly scalp DPC. TCRdb independently ran MiXCR on the RACE reads; one entry per CDR3 protein. The sample carries tens of thousands of distinct CDR3 sequences, over 9% recorded once. Per germline, CDR1 SGDLS and CDR2 YYNGEE. V was shortened by 4 bases and J by 4 bases, with 17 bases between the two germline ends. CDR3 length: 15 amino acids. The sequences come from whole blood, collected in connection with sensitization to the hapten diphenylcyclopropenone (DPC). The receptor comes from a man aged 35 to 55 with alopecia areata. Some clones in this sample may be carry-over from other donors' samples. The V and J genes are TRBV9 and TRBJ1-1; the D gene is possibly TRBD1 (5 bases). The CDR3 sequence: CASSPGTLGSTEAFF. The CDR3 DNA reads as TGTGCCAGCAGCCCTGGGACTCTTGGTAGCACTGAAGCTTTCTTT.